A selection of T cell receptor beta chains follows, all from one sample in a study of blood T cell repertoires in COVID-19. Profiling relied on immunoSEQ multiplex PCR, and the TCRdb table lists in-frame clones only, not all of them. Among around 100,000 clones listed, approximately 84% were seen once. The specimen sequenced was peripheral blood. The receptors originated from a woman between 55 and 75 years old with acute or convalescent COVID-19. CDR3s include the opening cysteine and the closing phenylalanine or tryptophan. The D gene is left open where the match is weak. The listing skips clone size in some rows; elsewhere it reads once, few, many or a size class.

CDR3 DNA: TGTGCCAGCAGTTACTCTCGGGGTTCCAACTATGGCTACACCTTC
CDR3 protein: CASSYSRGSNYGYTF
J gene: TRBJ1-2
V gene: TRBV6-5
clone size: -
D gene: -

CDR3 DNA: TGTGCCAGCGAGGCGGCCGGCTCTGGGGCCAACGTCCTGACTTTC
CDR3 protein: CASEAAGSGANVLTF
J gene: TRBJ2-6
V gene: TRBV5-4
clone size: once
D gene: -

CDR3 DNA: TGTGCCAGCAGCCCCCGATCGCTACGTGGGGCCGACTACGAGCAGTACTTC
CDR3 protein: CASSPRSLRGADYEQYF
J gene: TRBJ2-7
V gene: TRBV7-9
clone size: few
D gene: -

CDR3 DNA: TGCGCCAGCAGCCAGGGACAGGGTGCGGACTATGGCTACACCTTC
CDR3 protein: CASSQGQGADYGYTF
J gene: TRBJ1-2
V gene: TRBV4-1
clone size: -
D gene: TRBD1

CDR3 DNA: TGTGCCAGCAGTTTAGCGCGGGAGTTCTATGGCTACACCTTC
CDR3 protein: CASSLAREFYGYTF
J gene: TRBJ1-2
V gene: TRBV27
clone size: -
D gene: -

CDR3 DNA: TGTGCCAGCAGCCTACTCAGCACAGATACGCAGTATTTT
CDR3 protein: CASSLLSTDTQYF
J gene: TRBJ2-3
V gene: TRBV5-4
clone size: -
D gene: -

CDR3 DNA: TGTGCCAGCAGCCAAGAGGGAGGGTTGGGTGAAGCTTTCTTT
CDR3 protein: CASSQEGGLGEAFF
J gene: TRBJ1-1
V gene: TRBV3-1/TRBV3-2
clone size: -
D gene: -

CDR3 DNA: TGTGCCAGCAGTAAACAGGGGGCGGATGGCTACACCTTC
CDR3 protein: CASSKQGADGYTF
J gene: TRBJ1-2
V gene: TRBV27
clone size: -
D gene: TRBD1

CDR3 DNA: TGTGCCAGCAGTTACTCGTTAAGAGGGCCCTACAATGAGCAGTTCTTC
CDR3 protein: CASSYSLRGPYNEQFF
J gene: TRBJ2-1
V gene: TRBV6-5
clone size: -
D gene: -

CDR3 DNA: TGTGCCAGCAGCCAAGATCTAGGAGCGGGGGTAAAAGAGACCCAGTACTTC
CDR3 protein: CASSQDLGAGVKETQYF
J gene: TRBJ2-5
V gene: TRBV3-1/TRBV3-2
clone size: -
D gene: TRBD2

CDR3 DNA: TGTGCCTGGAAACGGGGTGGTGAGACCCAGTACTTC
CDR3 protein: CAWKRGGETQYF
J gene: TRBJ2-5
V gene: TRBV30
clone size: -
D gene: -

CDR3 DNA: TGTGCCAGCAGCCTAGGACAGGGGCGCACTGAAGCTTTCTTT
CDR3 protein: CASSLGQGRTEAFF
J gene: TRBJ1-1
V gene: TRBV3-1/TRBV3-2
clone size: few
D gene: TRBD1

CDR3 DNA: TGTGCCAGCAGTCCGGGACAGGGGGCGACTGAAGCTTTCTTT
CDR3 protein: CASSPGQGATEAFF
J gene: TRBJ1-1
V gene: TRBV28
clone size: -
D gene: TRBD1

CDR3 DNA: TGTGCCAGCAATCTAGGGGCCTATAATTCACCCCTCCACTTT
CDR3 protein: CASNLGAYNSPLHF
J gene: TRBJ1-6
V gene: TRBV6-5
clone size: -
D gene: -

CDR3 DNA: TGCGCCAGCAGCTTGGAGCTACAGGGGAATGGCTACACCTTC
CDR3 protein: CASSLELQGNGYTF
J gene: TRBJ1-2
V gene: TRBV5-1
clone size: -
D gene: TRBD1

CDR3 DNA: TGTGCCAGCAGCTTAAAGGGACAGGGTGGCTGGAACACTGAAGCTTTCTTT
CDR3 protein: CASSLKGQGGWNTEAFF
J gene: TRBJ1-1
V gene: TRBV7-9
clone size: -
D gene: TRBD1

CDR3 DNA: TGTGCCAGCGCGAGCCAGGTCAATCAGCCCCAGCATTTT
CDR3 protein: CASASQVNQPQHF
J gene: TRBJ1-5
V gene: TRBV4-2
clone size: -
D gene: -

CDR3 DNA: TGTGCCAGCAGCTCTAGACAGGCACTAGACACAGATACGCAGTATTTT
CDR3 protein: CASSSRQALDTDTQYF
J gene: TRBJ2-3
V gene: TRBV5-4
clone size: -
D gene: -

CDR3 DNA: TGTGCCAGCAGCCTGGCTGGTGGTGCTGAAGCTTTCTTT
CDR3 protein: CASSLAGGAEAFF
J gene: TRBJ1-1
V gene: TRBV7-9
clone size: -
D gene: -

CDR3 DNA: TGTGCCAGCAGTTTCCCGACAGGGGGAATAGACAATGAGCAGTTCTTC
CDR3 protein: CASSFPTGGIDNEQFF
J gene: TRBJ2-1
V gene: TRBV27
clone size: -
D gene: TRBD1

CDR3 DNA: TGTGCCAGCAGTCCACGGGGGTCCTATGGCTACACCTTC
CDR3 protein: CASSPRGSYGYTF
J gene: TRBJ1-2
V gene: TRBV7-2
clone size: -
D gene: -

CDR3 DNA: TGTGCCAGCAGCCGAGGGGGCGCGGACTACGAGCAGTACTTC
CDR3 protein: CASSRGGADYEQYF
J gene: TRBJ2-7
V gene: TRBV6-6
clone size: -
D gene: TRBD1

CDR3 DNA: TGTGCCAGCATCCGGGGGGTAGGTTCACCCCTCCACTTT
CDR3 protein: CASIRGVGSPLHF
J gene: TRBJ1-6
V gene: TRBV2
clone size: -
D gene: -

CDR3 DNA: TGTGCCAGCAGCCAAGGCTCAGCACGGGGGCCCCAGCATTTT
CDR3 protein: CASSQGSARGPQHF
J gene: TRBJ1-5
V gene: TRBV3-1/TRBV3-2
clone size: -
D gene: -

CDR3 DNA: TGTGCCAGCTCACCAATAACAGGGGACGGCTACACCTTC
CDR3 protein: CASSPITGDGYTF
J gene: TRBJ1-2
V gene: TRBV18
clone size: -
D gene: TRBD1

CDR3 DNA: TGTGCCAGCAGTCAAGCAGGGCTCGAGCAGTACTTC
CDR3 protein: CASSQAGLEQYF
J gene: TRBJ2-7
V gene: TRBV7-6
clone size: few
D gene: -

CDR3 DNA: TGTGCCAGCAGCCCTCAGGGGGAACAGGGGCGCACGTTTGGCTACACCTTC
CDR3 protein: CASSPQGEQGRTFGYTF
J gene: TRBJ1-2
V gene: TRBV28
clone size: few
D gene: TRBD1

CDR3 DNA: TGTGCCAGCAGCGCGACAGGGAGTAACTATGGCTACACCTTC
CDR3 protein: CASSATGSNYGYTF
J gene: TRBJ1-2
V gene: TRBV2
clone size: -
D gene: TRBD1

CDR3 DNA: TGCGCCAGCAGCCAAGCGTCCTCTCTTAGCTACGAGCAGTACTTC
CDR3 protein: CASSQASSLSYEQYF
J gene: TRBJ2-7
V gene: TRBV4-1
clone size: -
D gene: -

CDR3 DNA: TGTGCCAGCAGTTACCCGGACAGGGATAGGCGCGGAAAACTGTTTTTT
CDR3 protein: CASSYPDRDRRGKLFF
J gene: TRBJ1-4
V gene: TRBV6-6
clone size: -
D gene: TRBD1

CDR3 DNA: TGTGCCAGCAGCGTCCCTAGCGGGGGGGACCCGTTCTTC
CDR3 protein: CASSVPSGGDPFF
J gene: TRBJ2-1
V gene: TRBV9
clone size: -
D gene: TRBD2

CDR3 DNA: TGTGCCAGCAGTGACGGACTAGCTCGGTTGGGCTACGAGCAGTACTTC
CDR3 protein: CASSDGLARLGYEQYF
J gene: TRBJ2-7
V gene: TRBV2
clone size: once
D gene: TRBD2

CDR3 DNA: TGTGCCAGCAGCGAAGGGGCAAAGAATTCACCCCTCCACTTT
CDR3 protein: CASSEGAKNSPLHF
J gene: TRBJ1-6
V gene: TRBV5-4
clone size: -
D gene: -